The source of this TCR beta chain is a study of tumor and adjacent non-tumor tissue in lung cancer (dated by TCRdb to about 2018). Context from the whole study: Of the cohort, eleven to twelve patients had adenocarcinoma, 2 had squamous cell carcinoma and 1 had small cell lung cancer. The 15 enrolled patients, of whom around ten were men and 5 were women, were aged roughly 30 to 85 years and were diagnosed with TNM stage I to III disease. The study compared bulk TCRbeta repertoires from lung tumor tissue and matched distant non-tumor lung tissue of some 14 lung cancer patients. Around 30 paired specimens, one tumor and one normal lung sample per patient, were profiled by TCRbeta CDR3 sequencing. In total, sequencing yielded 125,075,908 productive TCRbeta reads, which works out to an average of about 4 million reads per sample. Study-wide conclusions, independent of this receptor: The top 100 clones made up a significantly larger cumulative share of the repertoire in normal lung than in tumor tissue. TCR diversity was significantly higher in younger patients, and greater tumor TCR diversity was associated with shorter overall survival and shorter disease-free survival. Tumor tissue showed significantly greater TCR diversity (inverse Simpson) than normal lung tissue (approximately 400 vs 170, P = 0.0075, Mann-Whitney U test). Only about 15 patients were included in the cohort, and the need for larger samples and more detailed clinical data was noted by the authors. Peripheral blood was not sequenced, so blood TCRbeta repertoires in these lung cancer patients were not examined. The methods do not name the sequencing platform or mention unique molecular identifiers.

CDR1 GTSNPN and CDR2 SVGIG are derived from the germline V gene (reference sequence). Including the terminal cysteine and phenylalanine, the CDR3 comprises 14 residues. Here the CDR3 DNA is all that survives: 42 bases in frame from base 1. Receptors were amplified or captured by multiplex PCR. The run used an Illumina HiSeq 2500. TCRbeta libraries were constructed through three rounds of nested PCR with primers (Table S4) according to protocols adapted from ARM-PCR. PCR products of 200-500 bp were gel-excised and purified with the QIAquick gel extraction kit before sequencing. As for the authors' bioinformatics: Trimmomatic was used to clean the reads, FLASH merged the cleaned reads into complete CDR3 sequences, and MiTCR assigned the sequences to V(D)J germline segments. VDJtools was used to compute clonal diversity as the inverse Simpson's index. In-frame sequences without a premature stop codon were defined as productive reads. The public reads were run again by TCRdb, first through fastp at Q25 and then through MiXCR, and only productive beta chains were kept. Rows with a matching CDR3 protein are joined into one entry that keeps the most common DNA and genes. Here the V and J calls rest on TCRdb's processing, not on the authors' analysis. The sample table lists roughly 93,000 distinct CDR3 sequences, less than 80% of them with a count of one. Around 16% of the sample is in the top ten clones.

Bulk unsorted tissue served as the source for RNA extraction, and RNA quality was assessed using a NanoDrop ND-1000 and an Agilent 2100. All donors had newly diagnosed lung cancer, had not received prior chemotherapy, and were admitted for thoracic surgery in China between August and November 2014. Anyone who had undergone radiotherapy or chemotherapy before, or who had another cancer at the same time, was left out of the study. Surgical tissue pieces of about 1-2.2 cm3 were preserved in RNAlater solution and were kept at -80 degrees C until use. This clonotype was seen only once. Its antigen remains unidentified. A junction boundary mismatches the germline segment, possibly from a read error.

This clonotype originated in a man aged 60 to 75 with non-small cell lung cancer. Sequencing input: lung tumor tissue. The sequence links TRBV30 to TRBJ2-7, with 9 middle bases fitting TRBD1. The sequenced DNA: TGTGCCTGGAGGATGGGACAGGGAACATACGTGCAGTATTTC. It translates to CAWRMGQGTYVQYF.